Below are 3 T cell receptor beta chains sequenced from a single sample in a study of CD8 T cells in Susac syndrome. Random hexamers served to reverse transcribe roughly 0.45 to 1 ug RNA. TCRdb itself ran the immunoSEQ multiplex PCR reads through MiXCR, one entry per CDR3 protein. The sample records 75,000 to 100,000 distinct CDR3 sequences, over 90% being singletons. The source material was CD8+ T cells from PBMCs. The receptor source for this set is a human donor in good health.

The rearrangement uses TRBV28 and TRBJ2-7; 9 bases are a match to TRBD1. The trim removed 6 bases at V and 2 bases at J, leaving 8 bases unmatched. This CDR3 comprises 15 residues. CDR1 MDHEN and CDR2 SYDVKM come from the germline V gene. The CDR3 coding sequence is TGTGCCAGCAGGGAGGACAGGGGATCTACCTACGAGCAGTACGTC. It yields the protein CASREDRGSTYEQYV.

This chain connects TRBV5-1 to TRBJ2-7; 8 nucleotides align to TRBD2. Germline trimming cut 3 bases from V and 4 bases from J; bases unmatched to any gene: 9. The CDR3 loop spans 15 amino acids. Per the germline V gene, CDR1 is SGHRS and CDR2 is YFSETQ. CDR3 DNA: TGCGCCAGCAGCTCCACGGCGGGGGGCGATTACGAGCAGTACTTC. Translating it yields CASSSTAGGDYEQYF.

J is TRBJ2-6 and V is TRBV14; D ambiguous. Trimming shortened V by 1 base and J by 2 bases, and 27 bases separated the two germline ends. The germline gives CDR1 SGHDN, CDR2 FVKESK. The CDR3 has 22 amino acids. The CDR3 nucleotides read TGTGCCAGCAGCCAAGGAAGCACAAGCTCTTGGGCGCCAAGGCCTGGGGCCAACGTCCTGACTTTC. Residues: CASSQGSTSSWAPRPGANVLTF.